This TCR beta chain was captured in a study of T cells after posttransplantation cyclophosphamide. Study-wide findings and caveats: Donor-recipient repertoire similarity was low at 1-2 months, rising over year one. TRB clonality was highly associated with recipient CMV seropositivity and reactivation.

The CDR3 is 17 residues long. J gave up 5 bases and V 1 base, and 10 bases lay outside the gene matches. Germline V gives CDR1 SGHKS, CDR2 YYEKEE (reference sequence). As regards this clone: No antigen is known for it.

The repertoire was sequenced with immunoSEQ multiplex PCR; TCRdb's copy has only in-frame clones and lacks some. This sample carries approximately 52,000 clones, 86% of them seen once, and the ten largest clones take approximately 2.8%. The V call is TRBV5-5, the J call TRBJ2-1, with 9 bases aligning to TRBD2. The clonotype comes from a man younger than 45 with a blood cancer, CMV-positive, and with a related stem cell donor. The sequencing sample was made of PBMCs. The DNA for the CDR3 is TGTGCCAGCAGCTTGATGTTACAGCCTAGCGGGGACAATGAGCAGTTCTTC. Protein: CASSLMLQPSGDNEQFF.